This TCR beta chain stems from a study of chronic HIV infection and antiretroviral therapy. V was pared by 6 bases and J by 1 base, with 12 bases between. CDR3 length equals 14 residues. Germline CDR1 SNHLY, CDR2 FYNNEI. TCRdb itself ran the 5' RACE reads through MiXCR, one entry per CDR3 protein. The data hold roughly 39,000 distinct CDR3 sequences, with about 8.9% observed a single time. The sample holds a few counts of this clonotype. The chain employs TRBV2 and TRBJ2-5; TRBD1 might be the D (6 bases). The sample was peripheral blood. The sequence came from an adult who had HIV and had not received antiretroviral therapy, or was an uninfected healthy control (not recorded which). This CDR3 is CASRREQGQETQYF. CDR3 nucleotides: TGTGCCAGCAGGAGGGAACAGGGCCAAGAGACCCAGTACTTC.